The 13 T cell receptor beta chains below come from one sample, sequenced in a study of shared T cell receptors in the human thymus. Some clones are missing from TCRdb's copy, which holds only in-frame ones; the method was immunoSEQ multiplex PCR. The sample holds more than 550,000 clones, about 89% seen once. The sample also formed part of further work on human thymus T cells.

The sequenced sample was thymocytes. These receptors came from a boy younger than two with a congenital heart defect.

This clone has more than one count but fewer than ten. This chain joins TRBV5-1 and TRBJ1-4; the match to TRBD1 covers 7 bases. After removal of 0 bases from V and 8 bases from J, the junction contained 4 bases not matched to a gene. CDR3 length equals 14 residues. The germline CDR1 and CDR2 sequences are SGHRS and YFSETQ. DNA of the CDR3: TGCGCCAGCAGCTTGGCCGGACAGGAAGAAAAACTGTTTTTT. This gives the protein CASSLAGQEEKLFF.

The chain employs TRBV14 and TRBJ2-7, with D tentatively TRBD2 (6 bases). The CDR3 covers 16 residues. V lost 3 bases to trimming and J lost 4 bases, with 19 bases between them. Germline V gene sequence: CDR1 SGHDN, CDR2 FVKESK. CDR3 sequence reads: CASSQNPGDPLYEQYF. CDR3 sequence (DNA): TGTGCCAGCAGCCAGAACCCGGGAGACCCTCTATACGAGCAGTACTTC. The whole variable domain, filled in from reference TRBV14 and TRBJ2-7, reads EAGVTQFPSHSVIEKGQTVTLRCDPISGHDNLYWYRRVMGKEIKFLLHFVKESKQDESGMPNNRFLAERTGGTYSTLKVQPAELEDSGVYFCASSQNPGDPLYEQYFGPGTRLTVT.

V and J are TRBV18 and TRBJ2-3, with TRBD1 as a possible D gene (5 bases). Germline CDR1 and CDR2: KGHSH and LQKENI. This CDR3 has 16 amino acids. V was clipped by 0 bases and J by 2 bases, with 12 bases between them. The DNA for the CDR3 is TGTGCCAGCTCACCACCAGGGGAAGGGCCCACAGATACGCAGTATTTT. Translation gives CASSPPGEGPTDTQYF.

The V gene is TRBV7-2, the J gene TRBJ1-4; a weak D match, TRBD1 (5 bases). The CDR3 has 16 residues. CDR1 SGHTA and CDR2 FQGNSA come from the germline V gene. The V end lost 5 bases, the J end lost 3 bases, and 16 bases lay between the germline ends. CDR3 residues: CASSQWAWGPNEKLFF. As DNA, the CDR3 is TGTGCCAGCAGCCAATGGGCGTGGGGCCCTAATGAAAAACTGTTTTTT.

This clone has only a few counts. The V gene is TRBV6-5, the J gene TRBJ2-1; 9 nucleotides match TRBD2. With 5 bases clipped from V and 5 bases from J, the junction kept 7 bases outside the gene matches. This CDR3 has 15 residues. The germline V gene encodes CDR1 MNHEY and CDR2 SVGAGI. The CDR3 region has the DNA TGTGCCAGCAGTAGGTTAGCGGGGGCAAACAATGAGCAGTTCTTC. It yields the protein CASSRLAGANNEQFF.

V is TRBV28 and J is TRBJ1-5; D gene uncertain. With 7 bases removed from V and 5 bases from J, the gap between germline ends came to 18 bases. This CDR3 has 15 amino acids. CDR1 and CDR2 (germline): MDHEN, SYDVKM. CDR3 DNA sequence: TGTGCCAGCATCCCGCGGCGGTTTGCGGATCAGCCCCAGCATTTT. Protein sequence: CASIPRRFADQPQHF.

The rearrangement joins TRBV19 to TRBJ1-3; D gene uncertain. The CDR3 extends over 14 amino acids. The V and J ends lost 7 bases and 0 bases respectively, with 10 bases between them. Germline CDR1 is LNHDA and CDR2 is SQIVND (reference sequence). The CDR3 DNA is TGTGCCAGTACGAGAATCTACTCTGGAAACACCATATATTTT. Translating gives CASTRIYSGNTIYF.

This chain uses TRBV4-1 with TRBJ2-5; D is possibly TRBD1 (6 bases). CDR3 size: 22 residues. Germline loops: CDR1 MGHRA, CDR2 YSYEKL. V dropped 0 bases and J dropped 5 bases, with 34 bases sitting between them. The CDR3 coding sequence is TGCGCCAGCAGCCAAGATAAGATTTTTTTGACCCGGGACATTCACCGCAGGGAGACCCAGTACTTC. Its translation is CASSQDKIFLTRDIHRRETQYF.

The V call is TRBV4-1, the J call TRBJ1-4; 12 bases align to TRBD1. V lost 1 base and J lost 6; bases outside the gene matches: 9. The CDR3 has 18 amino acids. Germline V gene lookup returns CDR1 MGHRA and CDR2 YSYEKL. CDR3: CASSQVWDRGQEDEKLFF. CDR3 nucleotide sequence: TGCGCCAGCAGCCAAGTGTGGGACAGGGGGCAGGAGGATGAAAAACTGTTTTTT.

The chain joins TRBV5-6 to TRBJ2-7; 8 bases match TRBD1. Unmatched junction bases numbered 5, after V lost 4 bases and J lost 2 bases. Germline values: CDR1 SGHDT, CDR2 YYEEEE. The CDR3 runs 14 residues. Here the CDR3 reads CASSQGQGTYEQYF. CDR3 bases: TGTGCCAGCAGCCAAGGACAGGGAACCTACGAGCAGTACTTC.

The J gene is TRBJ2-7, the V gene TRBV7-9, with D tentatively TRBD2 (5 bases). This CDR3 contains 13 residues. CDR1 SEHNR and CDR2 FQNEAQ come from the germline V gene (reference sequence). V gave up 7 bases and J gave up 6 bases, with 16 bases separating them. In nucleotides, the CDR3 is TGTGCCAGCAATCAAGCGGTTACAAGCGAGCAGTACTTC. Amino acid sequence: CASNQAVTSEQYF. Looking up the rest from reference TRBV7-9 and TRBJ2-7 gives the full variable domain: DTGVSQNPRHKITKRGQNVTFRCDPISEHNRLYWYRQTLGQGPEFLTYFQNEAQLEKSRLLSDRFSAERPKGSFSTLEIQRTEQGDSAMYLCASNQAVTSEQYFGPGTRLTVT.

The chain links TRBV18 to TRBJ1-2, with D uncertain. The CDR3 extends over 15 amino acids. V was shortened by 3 bases and J by 4 bases, with 15 bases between the two germline ends. Per germline, CDR1 KGHSH and CDR2 LQKENI. The CDR3 loop is CASSPGPPSRYGYTF. The CDR3 bases are TGTGCCAGCTCACCGGGCCCCCCGAGCCGCTATGGCTACACCTTC.

The chain has TRBV6-5 and TRBJ1-2, with D maybe TRBD1 (6 bases). In germline, CDR1 is MNHEY, CDR2 SVGAGI. V was clipped by 0 bases and J by 0 bases, with 11 bases between them. This CDR3 comprises 16 residues. The CDR3 loop is CASSYSDSRTNYGYTF. Written as DNA, the CDR3 is TGTGCCAGCAGTTACTCGGACAGCCGCACTAACTATGGCTACACCTTC.